The 14 T cell receptor beta chains in this list originate from one sample, sequenced in a study of T cells in Graves' hyperthyroidism and ophthalmopathy (dated by TCRdb to 2018 to 2020). The library relied on multiplex PCR. Instrument on record: Illumina HiSeq 2000. TCR beta CDR3 regions were amplified from RNA transcripts. The first round of RT-PCR for the TCR CDR3 was performed with the HTBI primer set and the Qiagen OneStep RT-PCR kit. TCRdb redid the processing of the public reads, applying fastp at Q25 and MiXCR, and retained in-frame beta chains. Under each unique CDR3 protein, matching rows form one entry showing the most common genes and DNA. A total of hundreds of thousands of distinct CDR3 sequences appear in this sample, roughly a third of them only once. Jointly, the top ten make up more than 25% of the sample. The source material was blood. The source of these receptors is a middle-aged woman with Graves' hyperthyroidism.

In regard to this clonotype: The junction differs from germline at one of its ends, possibly a read error. This sequence joins TRBV10-2 and TRBJ2-5; 10 bases fit TRBD1. The germline CDR1 and CDR2 sequences are WSHSY and SAAADI. The CDR3 sequence is 14 residues long. In nucleotides, the CDR3 is TGTGCCAGCAGGTCGACAGGGGGCGAAGAGACCCAGCACTTC. Protein sequence: CASRSTGGEETQHF.

The V call is TRBV12-3 or TRBV12-4, the J call TRBJ2-2; D possibly corresponds to TRBD1 (6 bases). The CDR3 sequence is 15 residues long. Deletions cut 0 bases from V and 5 bases from J, with 10 bases between. As DNA, the CDR3 is TGTGCCAGCAGTTTAGCCTCGACAGGAACCGGGGAGCTGTTTTTT. Amino acids: CASSLASTGTGELFF.

The V gene is TRBV6-5, the J gene TRBJ1-5; no reliable D call. Matching the DNA end better, TRBJ2-3 makes the J call doubtful. The CDR3 has 14 amino acids. In germline, CDR1 is MNHEY, CDR2 SVGAGI. Written as DNA, the CDR3 is TGTGCCAGCAGTTACGATCTCCTGGGCGATACGCAGTATTTT. Encoded protein: CASSYDLLGDTQYF.

This chain uses TRBV19 with TRBJ2-5; D call uncertain. CDR1 LNHDA and CDR2 SQIVND come from the germline V gene (reference sequence). The CDR3 covers 13 residues. Trimming removed 7 bases at V and 5 bases at J, with 14 bases between. The CDR3 spells CASIGGFVETQYF. The CDR3 DNA follows: TGTGCCAGTATCGGTGGATTCGTGGAGACCCAGTACTTC.

V usage is TRBV29-1 and J usage is TRBJ1-5; 8 nucleotides agree with TRBD1. V shed 3 bases, J shed 5 bases, and the junction held 3 bases outside the gene matches. Germline V lookup: CDR1 SQVTM, CDR2 ANQGSEA. CDR3 length: 13 amino acids. CDR3 DNA sequence: TGCAGCGTTGAGAAGGACAGGGATCAGCCCCAGCATTTT. Protein: CSVEKDRDQPQHF.

Of note for this clonotype: One end of the junction varies from germline; a read error may be responsible. The chain carries TRBV10-3 and TRBJ1-4; 12 bases are shared with TRBD1. CDR1 is ENHRY and CDR2 is SYGVKD in the germline V gene. This CDR3 spans 17 amino acids. The CDR3 region is CASSSGQGAYTNEKLFF. The DNA for the CDR3 is TGTGCCAGCAGTTCGGGACAGGGGGCTTACACTAATGAAAAACTGTTTTTT.

The chain carries TRBV25-1 and TRBJ1-1, with D hard to call. With 6 bases removed from V and 3 bases from J, the gap between germline ends came to 20 bases. Germline CDR1 and CDR2: MGHDK and SYGVNS. CDR3 length: 16 residues. CDR3 sequence reads: CASRLAAAQSDTEAFF. Here the CDR3 DNA reads TGTGCCAGCAGGCTCGCTGCGGCACAGTCGGACACTGAAGCTTTCTTT.

This clonotype was detected ten times or more. V usage is TRBV7-3 and J usage is TRBJ1-6; a possible D gene is TRBD1 (6 bases). This CDR3 is 15 amino acids long. V was clipped by 0 bases and J by 5 bases, with 8 bases between them. Per the germline V gene, CDR1 is SGHTA and CDR2 is FQGTGA. CDR3 loop: CASSLTGQNNSPLHF. The CDR3 nucleotides are TGTGCCAGCAGCTTAACGGGACAAAATAATTCACCCCTCCACTTT.

Only a few counts were recorded for this clonotype. This chain links TRBV28 with TRBJ2-5; D is possibly TRBD2 (7 bases). V was pared by 5 bases and J by 6 bases, with 16 bases between. The CDR3 covers 14 residues. Per the germline V gene, CDR1 is MDHEN and CDR2 is SYDVKM. CDR3 sequence reads: CASSPEGGLKTQYF. In nucleotides, the CDR3 is TGTGCCAGCAGTCCCGAGGGGGGGTTGAAGACCCAGTACTTC.

Ten or more counts support this clonotype. V gene TRBV2 combines with J gene TRBJ2-7; 10 bases match TRBD1. The CDR3 is made up of 16 amino acids. Germline V gene data show CDR1 as SNHLY and CDR2 as FYNNEI. V shed 4 bases, J shed 1 base, and the junction held 7 bases outside the gene matches. CDR3 nucleotides: TGTGCCAGCAGTGCCGGGACAGGGGCTAGGTCCTACGAGCAGTACTTC. Translating gives CASSAGTGARSYEQYF.

This chain links TRBV29-1 with TRBJ2-7, with D possibly being TRBD1 (5 bases). V lost 8 bases to trimming and J lost 5 bases, with 19 bases between them. This CDR3 region has 13 residues. Germline lookup yields CDR1 SQVTM and CDR2 ANQGSEA. The CDR3 here is CSLGAPGHHEQYF. As DNA, the CDR3 is TGCAGCTTAGGTGCCCCAGGGCACCACGAGCAGTACTTC.

A few counts support this clonotype. V usage is TRBV5-6 and J usage is TRBJ1-5, with 7 bases aligning to TRBD1. The V gene end was trimmed by 4 bases and the J gene end by 4 bases; junction bases not matched to a gene: 8. This CDR3 is built from 15 residues. Germline lookup yields CDR1 SGHDT and CDR2 YYEEEE. The CDR3: CASSHWTGGNQPQHF. CDR3 coding DNA: TGTGCCAGCAGCCACTGGACAGGTGGAAATCAGCCCCAGCATTTT.

This clonotype was picked up a small number of times. The chain employs TRBV6-6 and TRBJ1-2; D remains unclear. CDR1 and CDR2 (germline): MNHNY, SVGAGI (reference sequence). CDR3 length: 15 amino acids. V was shortened by 5 bases and J by 2 bases, with 15 bases between the two germline ends. The CDR3 nucleotides are TGTGCCAGCAGTGATTCTGCCCGGTTGAACTATGGCTACACCTTC. Translating it yields CASSDSARLNYGYTF.

This clonotype has ten or more counts. The rearrangement links TRBV2 to TRBJ2-7, with D possibly being TRBD1 (5 bases). CDR3 length: 15 amino acids. CDR1 and CDR2 from the germline V gene are SNHLY and FYNNEI. Trimming removed 2 bases at V and 7 bases at J, with 18 bases between. The CDR3 coding sequence is TGTGCCAGCAGTGAAATAGAGGTAGGGGAACGGGAGCAGTACTTC. It translates to CASSEIEVGEREQYF. Full variable domain (remainder filled in from reference TRBV2 and TRBJ2-7): EPEVTQTPSHQVTQMGQEVILRCVPISNHLYFYWYRQILGQKVEFLVSFYNNEISEKSEIFDDQFSVERPDGSNFTLKIRSTKLEDSAMYFCASSEIEVGEREQYFGPGTRLTVT.